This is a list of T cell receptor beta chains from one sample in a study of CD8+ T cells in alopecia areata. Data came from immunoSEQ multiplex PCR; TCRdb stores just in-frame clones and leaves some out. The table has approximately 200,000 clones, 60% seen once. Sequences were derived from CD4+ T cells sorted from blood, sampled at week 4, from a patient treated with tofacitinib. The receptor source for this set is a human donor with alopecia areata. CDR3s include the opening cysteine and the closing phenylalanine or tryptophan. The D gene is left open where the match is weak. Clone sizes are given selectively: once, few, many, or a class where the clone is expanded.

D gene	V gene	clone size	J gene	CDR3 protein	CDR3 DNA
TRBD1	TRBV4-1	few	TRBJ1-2	CASSAHPPTGRYGYTF	TGCGCCAGCAGCGCCCACCCGCCGACAGGGAGATATGGCTACACCTTC
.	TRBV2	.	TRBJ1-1	CASRRIGRGMNTEAFF	TGTGCCAGCAGGAGAATCGGACGGGGAATGAACACTGAAGCTTTCTTT
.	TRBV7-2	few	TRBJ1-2	CASSLVVADYGYTF	TGTGCCAGCAGCTTAGTCGTGGCAGACTATGGCTACACCTTC
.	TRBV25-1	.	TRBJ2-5	CASSVARWGAETQYF	TGTGCCAGCAGTGTAGCCAGGTGGGGCGCGGAGACCCAGTACTTC
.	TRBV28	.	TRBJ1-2	CASSLAQGIGYTF	TGTGCCAGCAGTTTGGCCCAGGGAATTGGCTACACCTTC
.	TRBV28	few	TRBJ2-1	CASEQSYNEQFF	TGTGCCAGCGAACAGTCCTACAATGAGCAGTTCTTC
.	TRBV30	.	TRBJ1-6	CAWTRDTGHSPLHF	TGTGCCTGGACCAGAGATACAGGTCATTCACCCCTCCACTTT
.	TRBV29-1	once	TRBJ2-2	CSGRGANTGELFF	TGCAGCGGGAGGGGGGCGAACACCGGGGAGCTGTTTTTT
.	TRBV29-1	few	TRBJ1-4	CSVFLYSPPEKLFF	TGCAGCGTCTTTCTGTACAGTCCTCCCGAAAAACTGTTTTTT
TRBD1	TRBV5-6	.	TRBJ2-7	CASSFGQGFYEQYF	TGTGCCAGCAGCTTTGGACAGGGATTCTACGAGCAGTACTTC
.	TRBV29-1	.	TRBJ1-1	CSVAGVVGALAFF	TGCAGCGTTGCGGGGGTCGTCGGAGCGTTAGCTTTCTTT
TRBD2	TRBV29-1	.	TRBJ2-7	CSASAGGGSYEQYF	TGCAGCGCTTCGGCGGGAGGAGGGAGCTACGAGCAGTACTTC
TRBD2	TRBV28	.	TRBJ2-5	CASSLSPGAGGETQYF	TGTGCCAGCAGCTTGAGTCCAGGCGCGGGAGGAGAGACCCAGTACTTC
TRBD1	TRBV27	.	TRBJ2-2	CASPGQGGTGELFF	TGTGCCAGTCCGGGACAGGGAGGCACCGGGGAGCTGTTTTTT